This TCR beta chain was observed in a study of T cells after yellow fever vaccination (dated by TCRdb to the late 2010s). For the study in its entirety: The SMART-Seq v4 Ultra Low Input RNA kit was used to prepare libraries from fractions with low cell numbers. To follow T-cell clones before and after primary and booster YFV17D yellow fever vaccination, bulk TCR alpha and beta repertoires were sequenced over time. The cohort comprised two healthy male donors, one aged 18 to 29 and one aged 30 to 40 years. Bulk PBMC replicates and cell subsets were isolated from blood drawn at multiple timepoints before and after both primary and secondary immunization.

Synthesis of TCR cDNA relied on 5'RACE template switching, a step that introduced a universal primer site along with unique molecular identifiers. Priming of cDNA synthesis was performed from both the TCR alpha and TCR beta constant segments. Libraries were amplified in two PCR steps, with sample barcodes and sequencing adapters added in the second step. Sequencing of libraries was done on Illumina HiSeq 2500 (2x100 bp) or NovaSeq (2x150 bp). In the source study's methods: MIGEC was used to demultiplex reads and collapse the reads into UMI consensus sequences, and MiXCR was used for V(D)J alignment. Vaccine-responding clonotypes were identified with edgeR using replicate PBMC samples, with FDR below 0.01 and a log2 fold change above 5 up to day 15 being required. Each bulk clonotype received a CD4 or CD8 identity based on whether the sequenced CD4 or CD8 repertoire contained that clonotype at higher abundance. TCRdb trimmed the raw reads at Q25, called clones with MiXCR and kept productive beta chains. Rows with one shared CDR3 protein collapse into an entry with the most common genes and DNA. For this entry, the V and J calls and clone size follow TCRdb and not the study's own pipeline. The sample table shows around 310,000 distinct CDR3 sequences, and 8.7% are seen once. The top ten clones comprise about 20% of the sample.

The germline V gene provides CDR1 MGHRA and CDR2 YSYEKL. The CDR3 goes from the cysteine to the phenylalanine over 18 residues. Only the CDR3 region is kept as DNA, spanning 54 bases read in frame from base 1. At the junction V is shortened by 3 bases and J by 5 bases; bases outside the gene matches: 12. The meaning of the sample's treatment or condition label: live attenuated yellow fever vaccine strain. At each blood-draw timepoint, two biological replicates of bulk PBMCs were obtained. PBMCs were isolated from peripheral blood using a standard Ficoll-Paque protocol. RNA was extracted with TriZol from bulk PBMCs, CD4 and CD8 fractions, and dextramer-positive and dextramer-negative fractions. Study-wide conclusions, independent of this receptor: Compared with the primary T-cell response, the secondary T-cell response was weaker but faster, peaking on day 5 rather than day 15. A small share of clonotypes was detected in both CD4 and CD8 compartments, with the overlap likely arising from convergent recombination. Because the study included only two donors, the extent to which the findings can be generalized is limited. After the booster, most clones that had expanded after primary vaccination were detected again (around 95% of CD4 and more than 85% of CD8), suggesting broad maintenance of memory. Because abundant contaminating clonotypes from the bulk population could be contained in FACS-sorted repertoires, computational filtering was required.

In this sample, this clonotype turned up many times. Which antigen it targets is not known. No much larger clone exists at a distance of one base, and base qualities are not known. The sequence derives from a man in his late teens or twenties who received the YFV17D yellow fever vaccine. The specimen comprised PBMCs, sampled on the day of the first yellow fever vaccination. This receptor chain uses TRBV4-1 and TRBJ2-2, and 10 junction bases match TRBD2. The sequenced DNA is TGCGCCAGCAGCCAGCACCAAGCGGGGGGGCCGGGAACCGGGGAGCTGTTTTTT. It is translated as CASSQHQAGGPGTGELFF.